These 28 T cell receptor beta chains were sequenced from one sample in a study of cytomegalovirus exposure and HLA in healthy donors. PCR employed 60 Vbeta and 13 Jbeta primers. Clones were sequenced by immunoSEQ multiplex PCR, and TCRdb holds only the in-frame ones, with some missing. The table shows roughly 190,000 clones, with approximately 65% occurring only once. Sequencing was performed on PBMCs. These receptors were collected from a man aged 35 to 55 in good health and CMV-seronegative.

The gene calls are TRBV28 and TRBJ2-7; TRBD1 might be the D (6 bases). Germline CDR1 MDHEN, CDR2 SYDVKM. Trimming took off 6 bases at V and 3 bases at J, with 21 bases between the two ends. This CDR3 has 16 residues. CDR3 residues: CASSPGTSSLRYEQYF. CDR3 sequence (DNA): TGTGCCAGCAGCCCCGGGACATCCTCTCTCCGCTACGAGCAGTACTTC.

The CDR3: CASSLIGQGYGYTF. The CDR3 nucleotides read TGTGCCAGCAGCTTAATAGGACAGGGTTATGGCTACACCTTC. J is TRBJ1-2 and V is TRBV7-2; 8 nucleotides align to TRBD1. The germline V gene encodes CDR1 SGHTA and CDR2 FQGNSA. After removal of 2 bases from V and 5 bases from J, the junction contained 4 bases not matched to a gene. This CDR3 region has 14 residues.

This chain connects TRBV7-9 to TRBJ2-7, with 7 nucleotides matching TRBD1. Germline assignment: CDR1 SEHNR and CDR2 FQNEAQ (reference sequence). This CDR3 has 16 residues. V shed 4 bases, J shed 2 bases, and the junction held 11 bases outside the gene matches. CDR3 sequence: CASSSFTGTVTYEQYF. The CDR3 region has the DNA TGTGCCAGCAGCTCATTCACCGGGACAGTCACCTACGAGCAGTACTTC.

The chain recombines TRBV5-6 with TRBJ2-1, with TRBD1 as a possible D gene (6 bases). V was shortened by 2 bases and J by 0 bases, with 15 bases between the two germline ends. The CDR3 length is 17 residues. CDR1 is SGHDT, CDR2 YYEEEE, per germline. The CDR3 sequence: CASSFRTAAASYNEQFF. CDR3 in DNA: TGTGCCAGCAGCTTTCGGACAGCCGCCGCCTCCTACAATGAGCAGTTCTTC.

The V call is TRBV5-1, the J call TRBJ2-6, with 7 bases that match TRBD1. This CDR3 spans 17 amino acids. CDR1 SGHRS and CDR2 YFSETQ come from the germline V gene. J was trimmed by 0 bases and V by 4 bases; bases with no gene match: 7. In nucleotides, the CDR3 is TGCGCCAGCAGCGTGACAGGGCTTAGCTCTGGGGCCAACGTCCTGACTTTC. Amino acids: CASSVTGLSSGANVLTF.

V is TRBV29-1 and J is TRBJ2-7, with 11 bases lining up with TRBD1. Germline V gene lookup returns CDR1 SQVTM and CDR2 ANQGSEA. Trimming at V came to 3 bases and at J to 6 bases, leaving 7 bases not matched to a gene. This CDR3 has 14 amino acids. CDR3 sequence reads: CSVDGQGARGEQYF. For the CDR3, the DNA is TGCAGCGTTGACGGACAGGGGGCGCGAGGCGAGCAGTACTTC.

This clone was counted only a few times. V and J are TRBV19 and TRBJ1-2; D not certain. The CDR3 runs to 12 residues. Per germline, CDR1 LNHDA and CDR2 SQIVND (reference sequence). The V end lost 5 bases, the J end lost 2 bases, and 6 bases lay between the germline ends. CDR3 sequence reads: CASSPQNYGYTF. In DNA form, the CDR3 reads TGTGCCAGTAGTCCACAGAACTATGGCTACACCTTC.

This chain uses TRBV7-8 with TRBJ2-2; 11 nucleotides align to TRBD1. The J segment lost 6 bases and the V segment lost 5 bases, leaving 8 bases of the junction unmatched. The CDR3 totals 16 residues. Germline V CDR1 and CDR2: SGHVS, FQNEAQ. The CDR3 nucleotides are TGTGCCAGCAGCCCCCGGACAGGGGGCAGTGCCGGGGAGCTGTTTTTT. Protein product: CASSPRTGGSAGELFF.

The chain is built from TRBV4-2 and TRBJ2-7; TRBD1 might be the D (7 bases). The CDR3 extends over 17 amino acids. CDR1 LGHNA and CDR2 YNFKEQ come from the germline V gene. Trimming took off 3 bases at V and 4 bases at J, with 22 bases between the two ends. CDR3 in amino acids: CASSQEETAGQIYEQYF. Written as DNA, the CDR3 is TGTGCCAGCAGCCAGGAGGAAACGGCGGGACAGATTTACGAGCAGTACTTC.

The chain recombines TRBV7-9 with TRBJ2-1, with 8 bases aligning to TRBD2. Germline V gives CDR1 SEHNR, CDR2 FQNEAQ (reference sequence). V dropped 5 bases and J dropped 6; count of bases not matched to a gene: 9. The CDR3 has 15 residues. The CDR3 DNA follows: TGTGCCAGCAGCCCCAGTTTTGGACTAGCCAATGAGCAGTTCTTC. Its protein is CASSPSFGLANEQFF.

For the CDR3, the DNA is TGTGCCAGCAGGTCACAGGGGGTCACTGAAGCTTTCTTT. This codes for CASRSQGVTEAFF. The V call is TRBV28, the J call TRBJ1-1; TRBD1 matches 8 bases. The V segment lost 6 bases and the J segment 4 bases; nucleotides outside the gene matches: 4. There are 13 residues in the CDR3. Germline CDR1 reads MDHEN; CDR2 reads SYDVKM. The entire variable domain, with the rest obtained from reference TRBV28 and TRBJ1-1, is as follows: DVKVTQSSRYLVKRTGEKVFLECVQDMDHENMFWYRQDPGLGLRLIYFSYDVKMKEKGDIPEGYSVSREKKERFSLILESASTNQTSMYLCASRSQGVTEAFFGQGTRLTVV.

This clone appeared a few times. The V gene is TRBV10-3, the J gene TRBJ2-5, with TRBD1 as a possible D gene (6 bases). The CDR3 spans 16 residues. Germline-derived CDR1 and CDR2 are ENHRY and SYGVKD. Trimming shortened V by 6 bases and J by 2 bases, and 19 bases separated the two germline ends. As DNA, the CDR3 is TGTGCCATCAGGGGCGAAAAAACAGGGCGGCAAGAGACCCAGTACTTC. It specifies CAIRGEKTGRQETQYF.

This sequence joins TRBV2 and TRBJ2-7, with unresolved D. Trimming cost V 7 bases and J 4 bases, with 11 bases left between them. This CDR3 spans 12 amino acids. CDR1 SNHLY and CDR2 FYNNEI come from the germline V gene. This CDR3 is CASMGRDYEQYF. In nucleotides, the CDR3 is TGTGCCAGCATGGGCAGAGATTACGAGCAGTACTTC.

The chain combines TRBV6-1 with TRBJ1-1; possible D gene TRBD1, 6 bases. V was trimmed by 7 bases and J by 6 bases, leaving 18 bases between them. This CDR3 region has 14 residues. Germline values: CDR1 MNHNS, CDR2 SASEGT. DNA of the CDR3: TGTGCCAGCATTGCCTACAGGGATGAGTCTGAAGCTTTCTTT. Protein product: CASIAYRDESEAFF.

This rearrangement joins TRBV7-9 to TRBJ2-1; maybe TRBD2 (6 bases). The CDR3 length is 14 residues. Germline V gene sequence: CDR1 SEHNR, CDR2 FQNEAQ (reference sequence). Trimming removed 5 bases from V and 12 bases from J, with 20 bases in between. CDR3 in DNA: TGTGCCAGCAGCGCAGGCGGAGGGCCTGGCCCGCAGTTCTTC. It specifies CASSAGGGPGPQFF.

This clone has a single count. This chain links TRBV5-1 with TRBJ2-4; the match to TRBD2 covers 8 bases. CDR1 and CDR2 from the germline V gene are SGHRS and YFSETQ. The trim removed 0 bases at V and 9 bases at J, leaving 11 bases unmatched. The CDR3 extends over 16 amino acids. CDR3 sequence (DNA): TGCGCCAGCAGCTTGGCGGCGGGAGGTAAGGGAGGCATTCAGTACTTC. Translating gives CASSLAAGGKGGIQYF.

This clone has just a few counts. The chain uses TRBV5-1 and TRBJ1-6; 7 bases fit TRBD1. The J segment lost 10 bases and the V segment lost 4 bases, leaving 8 bases of the junction unmatched. The CDR3 is made up of 14 amino acids. Germline lookup yields CDR1 SGHRS and CDR2 YFSETQ. The CDR3 protein is CASSLRDSTSPLHF. The CDR3 nucleotides read TGCGCCAGCAGCCTCCGGGACAGCACATCACCCCTCCACTTT.

The chain employs TRBV6-5 and TRBJ2-1; 7 bases agree with TRBD1. This CDR3 has 14 residues. CDR1 and CDR2 from the germline V gene are MNHEY and SVGAGI. Trimming took 5 bases from V and 5 from J; bases not matched to a gene: 6. CDR3 sequence (DNA): TGTGCCAGCAGTCGTCGGGACAGAAACAATGAGCAGTTCTTC. It translates to CASSRRDRNNEQFF.

The V and J genes are TRBV30 and TRBJ1-4; no reliable D call. Germline-derived CDR1 and CDR2 are GTSNPN and SVGIG (reference sequence). V was clipped by 0 bases and J by 3 bases, with 5 bases between them. CDR3 length: 13 residues. For the CDR3, the DNA is TGTGCCTGGAGTGTACGGTCTAATGAAAAACTGTTTTTT. Protein product: CAWSVRSNEKLFF.

This chain joins TRBV29-1 and TRBJ2-2; D is uncertain. The CDR3 has 16 amino acids. V was shortened by 0 bases and J by 0 bases, with 11 bases between the two germline ends. Germline V lookup: CDR1 SQVTM, CDR2 ANQGSEA. CDR3 in amino acids: CSVEDEHPPNTGELFF. CDR3 bases: TGCAGCGTTGAAGATGAACATCCCCCGAACACCGGGGAGCTGTTTTTT.

In DNA, the CDR3 is TGTGCCAGCAGTGAGTACAGAGCCGGGGAGCTGTTTTTT. The encoded protein is CASSEYRAGELFF. The V call is TRBV6-1, the J call TRBJ2-2; no definite D call. The germline V gene encodes CDR1 MNHNS and CDR2 SASEGT. The CDR3 has 13 residues. Trimming removed 3 bases at V and 6 bases at J, with 8 bases between.

The chain has TRBV5-6 and TRBJ2-2, with 7 positions matching TRBD1. The length of the CDR3 is 14 residues. Losses at the gene ends were 4 bases for V and 5 bases for J; bases not matched to a gene: 5. Germline CDR1 is SGHDT and CDR2 is YYEEEE. CDR3 amino acids: CASSIGQATGELFF. The CDR3 DNA sequence: TGTGCCAGCAGCATTGGACAGGCGACCGGGGAGCTGTTTTTT.

The genes are TRBV13 and TRBJ2-7, with a tentative D call TRBD1 (6 bases). The V gene lost 4 bases and the J gene lost 4 bases, with 8 bases spanning the gap. This CDR3 contains 12 residues. Germline assignment: CDR1 PRHDT and CDR2 FYEKMQ (reference sequence). CDR3: CASSSQGYEQYF. The CDR3 nucleotides are TGTGCCAGCAGCTCCCAGGGGTACGAGCAGTACTTC.

V and J are TRBV6-5 and TRBJ2-5; 8 nucleotides line up with TRBD2. The J call may not be correct, given that the DNA end is closer to TRBJ2-7. The CDR3 spans 15 residues. The germline CDR1 and CDR2 sequences are MNHEY and SVGAGI. This chain's CDR3 is CASSYSGGRTLEQYF. CDR3 nucleotides: TGTGCCAGCAGTTACTCAGGCGGGAGGACCCTCGAGCAGTACTTC.

This rearrangement joins TRBV4-2 to TRBJ2-3; TRBD2 is a possible D gene (7 bases). The CDR3 is 15 amino acids. Trimming took off 3 bases at V and 2 bases at J, with 12 bases between the two ends. Germline V gives CDR1 LGHNA, CDR2 YNFKEQ. CDR3: CASSQRGPSTDTQYF. The CDR3 DNA reads as TGTGCCAGCAGCCAGCGGGGGCCATCCACAGATACGCAGTATTTT.

The sample holds one count of this clone. The gene calls are TRBV11-1 and TRBJ2-5; 7 bases are a match to TRBD2. J was trimmed by 7 bases and V by 5 bases; bases with no gene match: 13. CDR3 length: 15 residues. The germline V gene has CDR1 SGHAT and CDR2 FQDESV (reference sequence). The DNA for the CDR3 is TGTGCCAGCAGCCTCCTCGGGGGGTTTCGGGGGACCCAGTACTTC. Encoded protein: CASSLLGGFRGTQYF.

This clone showed up just a few times. The chain combines TRBV28 with TRBJ2-2; no clear D. Germline loops: CDR1 MDHEN, CDR2 SYDVKM. CDR3 size: 19 residues. The V end lost 3 bases, the J end lost 1 base, and 21 bases lay between the germline ends. In DNA form, the CDR3 reads TGTGCCAGCAGTTTTCAATTTCGCGCGACTCAAAAGAACACCGGGGAGCTGTTTTTT. It is translated as CASSFQFRATQKNTGELFF.

V gene TRBV11-2 combines with J gene TRBJ2-7; 10 positions match TRBD1. Trimming removed 5 bases from V and 1 base from J; junction bases left unmatched: 5. This CDR3 is built from 15 residues. Germline assignment: CDR1 SGHAT and CDR2 FQNNGV. This chain's CDR3 is CASSRDRGGSYEQYF. CDR3 nucleotide sequence: TGTGCCAGCAGCCGGGACAGGGGTGGATCCTACGAGCAGTACTTC.